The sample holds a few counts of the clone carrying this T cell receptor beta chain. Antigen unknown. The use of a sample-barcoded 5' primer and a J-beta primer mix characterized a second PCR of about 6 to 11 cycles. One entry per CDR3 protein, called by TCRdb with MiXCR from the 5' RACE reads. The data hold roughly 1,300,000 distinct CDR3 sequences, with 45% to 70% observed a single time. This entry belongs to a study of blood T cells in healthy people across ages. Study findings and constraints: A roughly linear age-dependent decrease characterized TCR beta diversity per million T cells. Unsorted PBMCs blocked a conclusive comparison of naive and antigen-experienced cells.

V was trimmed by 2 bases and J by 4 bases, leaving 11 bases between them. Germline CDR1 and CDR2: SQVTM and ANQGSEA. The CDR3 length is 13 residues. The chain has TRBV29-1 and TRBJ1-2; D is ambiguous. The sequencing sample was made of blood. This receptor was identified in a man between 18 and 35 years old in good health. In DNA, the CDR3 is TGCAGCGTTGAATTAACGCGGGCCTATGGCTACACCTTC. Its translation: CSVELTRAYGYTF.